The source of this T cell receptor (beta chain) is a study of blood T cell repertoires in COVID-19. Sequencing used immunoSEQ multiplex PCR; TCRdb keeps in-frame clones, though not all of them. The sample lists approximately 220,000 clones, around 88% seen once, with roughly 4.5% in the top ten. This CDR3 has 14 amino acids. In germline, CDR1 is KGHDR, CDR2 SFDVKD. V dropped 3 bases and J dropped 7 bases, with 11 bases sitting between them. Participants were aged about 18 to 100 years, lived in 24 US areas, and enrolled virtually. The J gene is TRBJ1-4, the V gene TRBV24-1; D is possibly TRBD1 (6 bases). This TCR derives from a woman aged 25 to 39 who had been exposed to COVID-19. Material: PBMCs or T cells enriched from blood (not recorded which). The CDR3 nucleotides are TGTGCCACCAGTGATGCTGGACAGACTGAAAAACTGTTTTTT. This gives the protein CATSDAGQTEKLFF.